This T cell receptor beta chain was recorded in a study of OX40 agonist ivuxolimab in advanced cancers. Study overall: Subjects had a mean age of about 65 years, with a range of roughly 20 to 80; around 84% were male.

Sequencing used immunoSEQ multiplex PCR; TCRdb keeps in-frame clones, though not all of them. The repertoire holds fewer than 100,000 clones, with around 87% as singletons. Trimming stripped 5 bases from V and 7 bases from J, with 8 bases between. Germline V lookup: CDR1 MNHEY, CDR2 SVGAGI. The CDR3 has 12 residues. The clonotype was recovered from an adult with an advanced solid tumor such as melanoma, head and neck, liver or kidney cancer. This rearrangement joins TRBV6-5 to TRBJ2-2; D uncertain. The sample in question was CD4+ or CD8+ T cells sorted from blood, obtained in a trial of the OX40 agonist ivuxolimab. The CDR3 region is CASSREVGELFF. The CDR3 DNA reads TGTGCCAGCAGTAGGGAAGTCGGGGAGCTGTTTTTT.